This record covers a single TCR beta chain. Antigen: not known. These data are taken from a study of cytomegalovirus exposure and HLA in healthy donors. The CDR3 extends over 14 amino acids. CDR1 and CDR2 (germline): SGHDT, YYEEEE. Trimming cost V 0 bases and J 2 bases; bases outside gene matches: 2. Overall study findings and caveats: A few of the chains that were CMV-associated were confirmed in vitro to be specific for CMV antigens.

Some clones are missing from TCRdb's copy, which holds only in-frame ones; the method was immunoSEQ multiplex PCR. Here the sample spans around 69,000 clones, nearly 96% being singletons. Specimen: PBMCs. The receptor comes from a woman aged 18-29 years in good health and CMV-seropositive. This rearrangement joins TRBV5-6 to TRBJ2-7, with 7 bases identical to TRBD1. CDR3 in amino acids: CASSLDRGTYEQYF. In DNA, the CDR3 is TGTGCCAGCAGCTTGGACAGGGGCACCTACGAGCAGTACTTC.